The present T cell receptor (beta chain) was sequenced within a study of shared clonotypes between healthy human individuals (dated by TCRdb to the early 2020s). Some background on the complete study: A couple of women and a few men aged 18 to 49 years were included in the cohort. For each donor, CD4 naive and CD4 memory were each run on three plates, CD8 naive on two plates, and CD8 memory on one plate. To estimate repertoire size and how much clonotype sharing occurs between individuals, the study deeply sequenced the blood TCR repertoires of roughly 5 healthy adults. To increase sequencing depth and limit assay-specific biases, TCR repertoire library preparation and sequencing were carried out by different laboratories using diverse techniques. Between about 0.9 and 10 billion PBMCs per donor were obtained by leukapheresis.

General study outcomes and caveats: Approximately 5% of naive CD4, 3.5% of naive CD8, 2.3% of memory CD4, and 0.35% to 0.5% of memory CD8 clonotypes were shared across several donors. The genetic and exposure-history diversity represented was limited by the small number of donors. Naive subsets generally had larger estimated clonotype richness than memory subsets did. Pairwise subsampling indicated that sequencing depth was expected to affect the degree of clonotype sharing among donors. Incomplete sequencing was indicated by rarefaction of sorted-subset datasets, despite the large sequencing depth. Compared with non-shared clonotypes, the clonotypes found in all four sorted-subset donors had higher generation probabilities. Sampling was restricted to blood, and TCR repertoires in tissues likely differ from the TCR repertoires found in blood.

The CDR3 runs 14 amino acids, cysteine and phenylalanine included. Only the CDR3 DNA is retained, 42 bases long and in frame from the first base. Relative to germline, V is missing 5 bases and J is missing 13 bases, with 15 bases of the junction outside any gene match. CDR1 MNHEY and CDR2 SMNVEV were looked up in the germline V gene (reference sequence). Using the deep immunoSEQ assay, multiplex PCR amplified TCR CDR3 regions from genomic DNA. For each cell subset, the extracted genomic DNA was distributed evenly across all wells of several immunoSEQ 96-well plates, and each plate served as one replicate. For sorted subsets, approximately 190 ng genomic DNA, equal to approximately 30,000 T cell genomes, was loaded into each replicate PCR. Purified libraries were measured with a Qubit 3.0 fluorometer, size-checked on a Bioanalyzer 2100, and measured again with the KAPA Library Quantification kit. Every immunoSEQ 96-well plate was sequenced on a separate single-read 150-cycle Illumina NextSeq 550 flow cell. In the original analysis: Because only junctional sequences without quality scores were contained in the immunoSEQ output, filtering matching that applied to full-length reads could not be performed. Sequences were annotated with PyIR, a Python wrapper for IgBLAST v1.9, using IMGT germline references to assign V/J genes and CDR3. Reads were filtered out if the reads had weak V/J assignments (E-value above 1e-6), no CDR3, stop codons, out-of-frame junctions, or ambiguous translated residues. V3J clonotypes were defined as sequences sharing the same inferred V gene, J gene, and CDR3 amino acid sequence. To compute the percentage overlap between repertoires, the number of shared unique clonotypes was divided by the size of the smaller repertoire. Repertoire richness was assessed with RTK rarefaction, the Chao1 estimator, and Recon v2.1 estimates of unobserved clonotypes. For all TCRbeta clonotypes obtained by the gDNA method from a few donors, generation probabilities were computed with OLGA. TCRdb retrieved this table from immuneACCESS and kept in-frame rearrangements only. Not all clones are present; in checked studies, unresolved V genes account for under half, and no reason is known for the remainder. V, J and clone size derive from that table, while D and trimming were established from the DNA sequence. This sample has under 1,100,000 clones in its table, and 75% to 80% of those were observed once. The ten largest make up around 0.61% of the sample.

Healthy HIV-negative adults with no recently reported acute infections or vaccinations were included as donors. Only Caucasian adults living in Nashville, Tennessee, USA were represented among the donors. CD4+ T cells were enriched by magnetic negative selection, after which naive cells were positively selected on CD45RA and the negative fraction was taken as the memory subset. Blood was obtained by leukapheresis, after which PBMCs were separated by Ficoll-Histopaque density gradient centrifugation and cryopreserved in liquid nitrogen vapor phase. Analytical flow cytometry was used to check the purity and quantity of every magnetically sorted T cell population. Genomic DNA was isolated from each sorted fraction and quantified by UV absorbance on a Nanodrop 2000c. Of note for this clone: Its binding antigen is unknown. No base qualities exist here, and no much larger clone lies one base off it.

Material: memory CD4+ T cells from PBMCs. The sample's cell subset or site label is to be understood as: CD45RA-negative fraction. The sequence came from a man aged 18-30 years in good health. Some clones in this sample may be carry-over from other donors' samples. The receptor chain draws on TRBV27 and TRBJ2-7, and 9 bases in between align with TRBD2. The CDR3 protein: CASSMNGGSGSLYF. The sequence in DNA is TGTGCCAGCAGTATGAACGGGGGTAGCGGGAGCCTTTACTTC.